This T cell receptor beta chain was captured by sequencing in a study of Ad26.COV2.S vaccination and SARS-CoV-2 variants (dated by TCRdb to about 2021). In terms of the full investigation: Donors in the vaccine arm were drawn from COV1001, a multicentre, randomized, double-blind, placebo-controlled phase I-IIa trial testing Ad26.COV2.S in healthy adults. Trial participants were randomized into five groups of five: low-dose or high-dose Ad26.COV2.S given once or twice, or placebo on both occasions. Investigators did not know the trial group allocation while performing experiments and assessing outcomes. The specificity and breadth of SARS-CoV-2-reactive T cell receptors after Ad26.COV2.S vaccination were assessed by TCRbeta repertoire sequencing. Ad26.COV2.S was administered intramuscularly at 5 x 10^10 or 1 x 10^11 viral particles, either as a single shot or as two shots given 56 days apart. A total of approximately 32 samples were included in the TCR-sequenced set, comprising around 19 Ad26.COV2.S vaccine recipients, 5 placebo recipients and 8 SARS-CoV-2 convalescent individuals.

Here is what the overall study found, with its caveats: Higher spike-specific TCR breadth was observed in Ad26.COV2.S recipients than in placebo recipients (P = 0.0014). The study lacked the statistical power to compare responses across vaccine doses or regimens. After vaccination, spike-specific CD8+ and CD4+ T cell responses were reported to show substantial breadth. The authors noted that total T cell responses may have been underestimated by the TCR breadth and depth analyses. Comparable non-spike TCR breadth was observed between vaccine and placebo recipients, consistent with only spike being contained in the vaccine.

Measured from the cysteine to the phenylalanine, the CDR3 is 16 residues long. Only the CDR3 region is kept as DNA, spanning 48 bases read in frame from base 1. V and J lose 4 bases and 4 bases, and a span of 18 bases separates them. Via the germline V gene, CDR1 is SGDLS and CDR2 YYNGEE. The sample's treatment or condition label, in plain terms: 15 to 20 received Ad26.COV2.S at low or high dose, single or two shots; 5 received placebo; per-sample allocation not given. For vaccine and placebo recipients, repertoires were sequenced using samples collected on day 63 after the first injection. In Cohort 1b, more than 20 adults aged 18-55 years were enrolled at a single site in Boston, USA, between 29 July and 7 August 2020. As a vaccine, Ad26.COV2.S was a replication-incompetent adenovirus type 26 vector that expressed a prefusion-stabilized SARS-CoV-2 spike protein derived from the original Wuhan strain.

TCRbeta CDR3 regions were sequenced with the immunoSEQ Assay. After extraction, genomic DNA underwent amplification by bias-controlled multiplex PCR, followed by high-throughput sequencing. In the source study's methods: To quantify the absolute abundance of each unique TCRbeta CDR3 region, sequences were collapsed and filtered. Usable DNA was measured by amplifying reference genes present in all nucleated cells, and TCRbeta template counts were normalized to that usable DNA to estimate T cell fraction. Repertoire TCRs were annotated as SARS-CoV-2-specific when V gene, CDR3 amino acid sequence and J gene were exactly matched to a known reactive TCR set. The reference SARS-CoV-2 TCR set was obtained from MIRA and was filtered for enrichment in COVID-19-positive ImmuneCODE repertoires, whereby public or cross-reactive TCRs were removed. Drawing on the MIRA antigens, annotated TCRs were analysed further at the level of specific ORF or position within ORF. Breadth was defined as annotated unique rearrangements over total unique productive rearrangements; depth was the summed frequency of those rearrangements. TCR breadth was compared between groups using two-sided Wilcoxon rank-sum tests. TCRdb retrieved this table from immuneACCESS and kept in-frame rearrangements only. Not all clones are present; in checked studies, unresolved V genes account for under half, and no reason is known for the remainder. Clone size and the V and J calls come from that table; the DNA yielded D and trimming. The sample contains around 370,000 clones, roughly 81% of them found a single time. Less than 4% of the sample is in the top ten clones.

As regards this clone: The antigen this receptor binds is unknown. Within one base of it there is no much larger clone, and no base qualities were kept.

The sample in question was peripheral blood, obtained in a trial of Ad26.COV2.S vaccine versus placebo. The V and J segments used are TRBV9 and TRBJ2-1; matching of 5 bases hints at TRBD2 as the D gene. The source is a person between 18 and 65 years old who received the Ad26.COV2.S COVID-19 vaccine or a placebo. The DNA sequence is given as TGTGCCAGCAGCCTTAGCAGCCACACGGGATACAATGAGCAGTTCTTC. It translates as CASSLSSHTGYNEQFF.